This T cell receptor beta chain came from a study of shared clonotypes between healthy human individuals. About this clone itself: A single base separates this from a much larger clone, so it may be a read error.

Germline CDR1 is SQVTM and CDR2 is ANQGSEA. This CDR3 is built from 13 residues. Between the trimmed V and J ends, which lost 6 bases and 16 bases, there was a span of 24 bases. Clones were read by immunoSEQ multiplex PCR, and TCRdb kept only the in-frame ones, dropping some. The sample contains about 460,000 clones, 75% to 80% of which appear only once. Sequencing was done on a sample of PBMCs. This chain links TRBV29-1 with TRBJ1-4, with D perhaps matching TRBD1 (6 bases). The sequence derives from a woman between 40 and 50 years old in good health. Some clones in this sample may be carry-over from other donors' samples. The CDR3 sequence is CSVLGLSDRDKFF. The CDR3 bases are TGCAGCGTCTTGGGGCTCAGTGACCGGGACAAGTTTTTT.